This T cell receptor beta chain originates from a study of T cells in Graves' hyperthyroidism and ophthalmopathy (dated by TCRdb to about 2019). Looking at the study overall: Peripheral blood samples were taken at initial diagnosis, before any treatment was given. TCR V-J signatures able to tell the groups apart were searched for in a discovery cohort of approximately 95 patients, of whom approximately 40 had Graves' ophthalmopathy and about 55 had stable Graves' hyperthyroidism. An independent validation cohort of 18 to 20 hyperthyroidism patients and about 15 patients who later progressed to ophthalmopathy tested prospective prediction of ophthalmopathy. The roughly 90 discovery patients were divided at random into training and test sets in a 7:3 ratio. Thyroid tissue and blood T-cell repertoires from about six Graves' hyperthyroidism patients were also compared in the study. Once sampling was done, hyperthyroidism patients were given methimazole at a starting dose of 30 mg daily, whereas ophthalmopathy patients were given high-dose intravenous methylprednisolone. TCR Vbeta CDR3 sequencing of some 140 peripheral blood samples (under 45 ophthalmopathy, roughly 72 hyperthyroidism and roughly 17 progressor patients) is reported in the paper.

Stable Graves' hyperthyroidism was defined as no progression to ophthalmopathy during 18 months of follow-up. The hyperthyroidism patients were between 18 and 65 years old and newly diagnosed, with a disease duration of less than 2 months. Exclusion was applied to patients with uncontrolled infections, other autoimmune diseases, pregnancy or lactation. Diagnoses relied on clinical symptoms, serum thyroxine and TRAb, thyroid ultrasound and orbital computed tomography. PBMCs were separated from around 9.1 ml of fresh peripheral blood using Ficoll-Paque density gradient centrifugation. Total RNA was extracted with Trizol reagent, and quality was checked on an Agilent 2100 Bioanalyzer. Amplification of TCR beta CDR3 regions was carried out from RNA transcripts. The first round of RT-PCR for the TCR CDR3 was performed with the HTBI primer set and the Qiagen OneStep RT-PCR kit. Libraries were constructed in a second round of multiplex PCR, after which size selection and purification were carried out. The libraries were sequenced on an Illumina HiSeq2000 using paired-end 100 bp reads. Per the source publication's procedure: Raw data were processed with SOAPnuke, discarding reads with adapters, uncalled bases, mean Phred below 15, or no exact constant-primer or identifier match. High-quality paired reads were merged with COPE v1.2.5, and unique nucleotide sequences were defined as clonotypes. Clonotypes were aligned to IMGT TRBV, TRBD and TRBJ reference segments using MiTCR v1.1. The analysis was restricted to V-J combinations with a frequency above 0.0001, which together covered 99% to 99.2% of the repertoires. The TCS score was defined as F50 (clonal expansion) divided by E x V (chaos), with BLOSUM62-based TCRdist calculated between CDR3 peptides within each V-J. Welch's t-statistics and random forest reduced some 510 V-J features to about 13, which were used in a naive Bayes classifier (R e1071). TCRdb handled the public reads itself, with Q25 trimming in fastp and clone calling in MiXCR, and kept productive beta chains. All rows with the same CDR3 protein become a single entry with the most common DNA and genes. TCRdb, not the authors, supplied the V and J calls. In this sample the table shows 300,000 to 450,000 distinct CDR3 sequences, about 15% of which occur a single time. The ten largest clones represent less than 35% of the sample.

In its sample, this clonotype was seen a few times. The antigen it binds to is not known. Base qualities are not at hand, and no much larger clone is one base apart. Measured from the cysteine to the phenylalanine, the CDR3 is 15 residues long. Kept here is only the CDR3 DNA, which spans 45 bases and is read in frame from base 1. A distance of 17 bases separates the germline ends of V and J, which lose 4 bases and 8 bases respectively. CDR1 and CDR2 are read off the germline V gene as KGHSH and LQKENI. What the authors observed across the whole study: Blood samples also contained most of the expanded thyroid clonotypes (frequency above 0.001), which suggests that blood repertoires may reflect thyroid immune responses. A 13 V-J signature model separated ophthalmopathy from stable hyperthyroidism, with approximately 87% sensitivity and 81.08% specificity in cross-validation and 80%/75% in testing. Sample size was not statistically predetermined, and blinding of investigators to group allocation was not performed. In validation, the model predicted progression to ophthalmopathy a median of 6.5 months before onset, with about 64% sensitivity and 72.22% specificity.

The V and J genes are TRBV18 and TRBJ1-4; the D gene cannot be named for sure. Sequencing used blood. The source is a woman under 40 with Graves' hyperthyroidism. The DNA sequence reads TGTGCCAGCTCACTCAATACCGGAGGAGAAGAAAAACTGTTTTTT. It codes for CASSLNTGGEEKLFF.